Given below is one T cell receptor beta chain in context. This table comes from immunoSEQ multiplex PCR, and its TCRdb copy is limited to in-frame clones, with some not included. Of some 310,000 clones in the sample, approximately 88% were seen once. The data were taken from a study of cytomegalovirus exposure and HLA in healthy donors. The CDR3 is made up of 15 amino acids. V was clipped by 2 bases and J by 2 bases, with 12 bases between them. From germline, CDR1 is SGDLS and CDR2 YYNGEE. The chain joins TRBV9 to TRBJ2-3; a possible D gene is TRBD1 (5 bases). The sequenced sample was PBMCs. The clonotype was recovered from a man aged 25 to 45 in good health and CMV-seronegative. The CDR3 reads CASSVPGASTDTQYF. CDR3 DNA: TGTGCCAGCAGCGTTCCTGGGGCGTCCACAGATACGCAGTATTTT.